Listed below are T cell receptor beta chains from one sample, sequenced in a study of OX40 agonist ivuxolimab in advanced cancers. TCRdb keeps only in-frame clones here, not all; method: immunoSEQ multiplex PCR. The data hold over 35,000 clones, with 65% to 85% observed a single time. The sample consisted of CD4+ or CD8+ T cells sorted from blood, taken in a trial of the OX40 agonist ivuxolimab. The origin of the receptors is an adult with an advanced solid tumor such as melanoma, head and neck, liver or kidney cancer. The CDR3 runs from the conserved cysteine through the conserved F or W. D genes are given only for firm matches. Some rows mark clone size as missing; the rest say once, few, many or name a class of expanded clone.

TRBV9	TRBD2	-	TRBJ2-5	CASSFSGGAQETQYF	TGTGCCAGCAGCTTTAGCGGGGGGGCCCAAGAGACCCAGTACTTC
TRBV27	-	-	TRBJ2-6	CASSSISSRGANVLTF	TGTGCCAGCAGTTCCATCAGTAGCCGCGGGGCCAACGTCCTGACTTTC
TRBV7-2	-	-	TRBJ2-4	CASSLVGQKNIQYF	TGTGCCAGCAGCTTAGTAGGGCAGAAAAACATTCAGTACTTC
TRBV29-1	TRBD2	once	TRBJ2-1	CSVEITSANEQFF	TGCAGCGTCGAAATTACTAGCGCGAATGAGCAGTTCTTC
TRBV6-1	-	-	TRBJ2-2	CASSLGAAGELFF	TGTGCCAGCAGCTTGGGGGCCGCCGGGGAGCTGTTTTTT
TRBV6-5	-	-	TRBJ2-2	CASSSRGAGELFF	TGTGCCAGCAGTTCCAGGGGGGCCGGGGAGCTGTTTTTT
TRBV10-3	TRBD2	-	TRBJ2-7	CAISEWTSGRVGYEQYF	TGTGCCATCAGTGAGTGGACTAGCGGGAGGGTGGGTTACGAGCAGTACTTC
TRBV7-9	-	-	TRBJ2-7	CASSLSQSYEQYF	TGTGCCAGCAGCTTATCCCAGTCCTACGAGCAGTACTTC
TRBV7-2	-	-	TRBJ1-4	CASSSRAGAGEKLFF	TGTGCCAGCAGCTCCCGAGCCGGTGCAGGAGAAAAACTATTTTTT
TRBV20-1	TRBD1	-	TRBJ2-7	CSARTGGEQYF	TGCAGTGCCCGGACAGGGGGCGAGCAGTACTTC
TRBV19	TRBD1	once	TRBJ1-3	CASSIATTGSGNTIYF	TGTGCCAGTAGTATAGCCACGACAGGGTCCGGAAACACCATATATTTT
TRBV27	TRBD2	few	TRBJ2-7	CASSFGAGVTYEQYF	TGTGCCAGCAGTTTCGGAGCGGGAGTCACCTACGAGCAGTACTTC
TRBV7-2	TRBD2	-	TRBJ2-5	CASRRAGLAGGLVETQYF	TGTGCCAGTAGACGAGCAGGACTAGCGGGAGGTTTGGTAGAGACCCAGTACTTC
TRBV7-2	TRBD2	-	TRBJ2-5	CASSLGVTSGQTQYF	TGTGCCAGCAGCTTAGGGGTGACTAGCGGGCAGACCCAGTACTTC
TRBV6-4	TRBD1	-	TRBJ2-5	CASSLEDRAKETQYF	TGTGCCAGCAGTTTGGAGGACAGGGCCAAAGAGACCCAGTACTTC
TRBV19	-	-	TRBJ2-3	CASSIVDTDTQYF	TGTGCCAGTAGTATAGTGGACACAGATACGCAGTATTTT
TRBV27	-	few	TRBJ2-5	CASRRTGLWETQYF	TGTGCCAGCAGACGAACAGGCTTATGGGAGACCCAGTACTTC
TRBV7-2	TRBD2	-	TRBJ2-3	CASSLAWGSGGGTDTQYF	TGTGCCAGCAGCTTAGCTTGGGGTAGCGGGGGGGGCACAGATACGCAGTATTTT
TRBV4-3	TRBD1	-	TRBJ2-1	CASSQGTGTGVLEQFF	TGCGCCAGCAGCCAGGGGACCGGGACAGGGGTTCTTGAGCAGTTCTTC
TRBV7-2	-	-	TRBJ2-2	CASSWEEQTGELFF	TGTGCCAGCTCCTGGGAGGAGCAGACCGGGGAGCTGTTTTTT
TRBV4-3	-	-	TRBJ2-7	CASSQGAGAPYEQYF	TGCGCCAGCAGCCAAGGTGCAGGGGCGCCCTACGAGCAGTACTTC
TRBV5-4	TRBD2	-	TRBJ2-1	CASSQPMSGSNEQFF	TGTGCCAGCAGTCAGCCTATGAGCGGGAGCAATGAGCAGTTCTTC
TRBV30	TRBD2	-	TRBJ2-3	CAWSVMREGTDTQYF	TGTGCCTGGAGTGTAATGCGGGAGGGGACAGATACGCAGTATTTT
TRBV18	-	-	TRBJ1-1	CASSPGTLGGAFF	TGTGCCAGCTCTCCCGGGACTCTGGGAGGGGCTTTCTTT
TRBV6-6	TRBD1	-	TRBJ1-2	CASTPTGGYGYTF	TGTGCCAGCACCCCGACAGGGGGGTATGGCTACACCTTC
TRBV6-6	-	-	TRBJ2-7	CASSYSAESSYEQYF	TGTGCCAGCAGTTACTCTGCGGAGAGCTCCTACGAGCAGTACTTC
TRBV5-6	-	-	TRBJ1-2	CASSFGGNYGYTF	TGTGCCAGCAGCTTCGGCGGAAACTATGGCTACACCTTC
TRBV4-1	-	-	TRBJ2-2	CASSRPPGQYTGELFF	TGCGCCAGCAGCCGGCCCCCGGGACAATACACCGGGGAGCTGTTTTTT
TRBV9	-	-	TRBJ1-3	CASSVFGPPEGNTIYF	TGTGCCAGCAGCGTGTTCGGGCCCCCCGAGGGAAACACCATATATTTT
TRBV28	-	-	TRBJ2-5	CASSSPGVSTLETQYF	TGTGCCAGCAGTTCGCCAGGGGTTTCAACGCTGGAGACCCAGTACTTC
TRBV5-6	-	-	TRBJ2-1	CASSPTVHNEQFF	TGTGCCAGCAGCCCGACAGTACACAATGAGCAGTTCTTC
TRBV7-2	-	-	TRBJ2-2	CASSRTRDTGELFF	TGTGCCAGCAGCCGTACTAGAGACACCGGGGAGCTGTTTTTT
TRBV30	-	-	TRBJ1-1	CAWSVDGSTEAFF	TGTGCCTGGAGTGTAGACGGCAGCACTGAAGCTTTCTTT
TRBV19	-	-	TRBJ2-7	CASRPSGADRNYEQYF	TGTGCCAGTAGGCCCTCGGGGGCCGACCGGAACTACGAGCAGTACTTC
TRBV4-1	TRBD1	-	TRBJ2-7	CASSQKDRSHYEQYF	TGCGCCAGCAGCCAAAAGGACAGGTCGCACTACGAGCAGTACTTC
TRBV9	-	-	TRBJ2-4	CASSVGAPRGAKNIQYF	TGTGCCAGCAGCGTAGGGGCCCCCCGAGGAGCCAAAAACATTCAGTACTTC
TRBV5-4	-	-	TRBJ1-1	CASSPPAGRVRTEAFF	TGTGCCAGCAGCCCGCCCGCGGGGAGGGTTAGAACTGAAGCTTTCTTT
TRBV1	-	-	TRBJ2-5	CTSSHDAPGETQYF	TGCACCAGCAGCCACGACGCTCCGGGAGAGACCCAGTACTTC
TRBV12-5	-	-	TRBJ1-1	CASGLVVGRGTEAFF	TGTGCTAGTGGTTTGGTAGTGGGTCGGGGGACTGAAGCTTTCTTT
TRBV9	TRBD2	once	TRBJ2-3	CASSVLSGGPSDTQYF	TGTGCCAGCAGCGTACTGAGCGGGGGGCCTTCAGATACGCAGTATTTT
TRBV5-4	TRBD1	-	TRBJ2-7	CASSPGTGGDEQYF	TGTGCCAGCAGCCCCGGGACAGGGGGAGATGAGCAGTACTTC
TRBV19	-	-	TRBJ2-2	CASSIGAMTGELFF	TGTGCCAGTAGTATAGGCGCGATGACCGGGGAGCTGTTTTTT
TRBV4-1	-	-	TRBJ2-5	CASSQDPYQETQYF	TGCGCCAGCAGCCAAGATCCGTACCAAGAGACCCAGTACTTC
TRBV9	-	-	TRBJ1-4	CASSVSATNEKLFF	TGTGCCAGCAGCGTGTCAGCAACTAATGAAAAACTGTTTTTT
TRBV5-5	TRBD1	-	TRBJ1-5	CASSTTGGFQPQHF	TGTGCCAGCAGCACGACAGGGGGCTTTCAGCCCCAGCATTTT
TRBV27	TRBD1	-	TRBJ1-4	CASSFGTGMGEKLFF	TGTGCCAGCAGTTTTGGGACAGGGATGGGTGAAAAACTGTTTTTT
TRBV27	-	few	TRBJ2-5	CASSPVDQETQYF	TGTGCCAGCAGTCCAGTAGACCAAGAGACCCAGTACTTC
TRBV11-2	-	-	TRBJ1-2	CASSLVGGLNYGYTF	TGTGCCAGCAGCTTAGTGGGCGGGCTCAACTATGGCTACACCTTC
TRBV10-3	TRBD2	-	TRBJ2-2	CAISEKGLATGELFF	TGTGCCATCAGTGAAAAGGGACTAGCAACCGGGGAGCTGTTTTTT
TRBV11-2	TRBD2	-	TRBJ2-3	CASSFSAGTTDTQYF	TGTGCCAGCAGCTTCTCAGCGGGAACCACAGATACGCAGTATTTT
TRBV18	-	-	TRBJ2-7	CASSPQGVTYEQYF	TGTGCCAGCTCACCACAAGGGGTGACCTACGAGCAGTACTTC
TRBV10-3	-	-	TRBJ2-2	CAISDTNTGELFF	TGTGCCATCAGTGACACGAACACCGGGGAGCTGTTTTTT
TRBV11-2	TRBD1	once	TRBJ2-3	CASSHTGTATDTQYF	TGTGCCAGCAGCCACACCGGGACAGCCACAGATACGCAGTATTTT
TRBV29-1	-	-	TRBJ2-2	CSVERAGRPGELFF	TGCAGCGTTGAAAGGGCGGGGCGGCCCGGGGAGCTGTTTTTT
TRBV6-5	-	-	TRBJ1-4	CASSYSKFGNEKLFF	TGTGCCAGCAGTTACTCGAAGTTCGGGAATGAAAAACTGTTTTTT